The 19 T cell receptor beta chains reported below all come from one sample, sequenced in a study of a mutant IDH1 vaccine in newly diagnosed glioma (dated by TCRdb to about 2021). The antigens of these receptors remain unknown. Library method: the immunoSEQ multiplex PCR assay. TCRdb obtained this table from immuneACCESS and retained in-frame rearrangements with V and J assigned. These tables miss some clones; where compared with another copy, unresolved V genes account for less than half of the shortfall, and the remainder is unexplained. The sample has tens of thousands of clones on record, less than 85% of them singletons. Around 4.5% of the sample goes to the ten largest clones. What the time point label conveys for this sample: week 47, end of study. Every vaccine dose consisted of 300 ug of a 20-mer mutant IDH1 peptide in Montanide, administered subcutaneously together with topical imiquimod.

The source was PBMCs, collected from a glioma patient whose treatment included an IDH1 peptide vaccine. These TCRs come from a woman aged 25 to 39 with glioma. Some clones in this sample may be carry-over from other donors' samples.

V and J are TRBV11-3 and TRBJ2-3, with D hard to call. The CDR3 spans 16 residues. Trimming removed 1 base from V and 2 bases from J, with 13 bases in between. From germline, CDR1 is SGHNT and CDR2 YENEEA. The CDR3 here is CASSLVPPPHTDTQYF. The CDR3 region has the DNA TGTGCCAGCAGCTTAGTCCCCCCGCCCCACACAGATACGCAGTATTTT.

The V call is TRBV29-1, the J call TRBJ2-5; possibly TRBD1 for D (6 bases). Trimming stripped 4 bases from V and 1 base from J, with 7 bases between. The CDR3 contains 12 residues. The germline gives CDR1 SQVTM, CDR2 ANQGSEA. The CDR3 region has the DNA TGCAGCGTTGTCAGGGGCCAAGAGACCCAGTACTTC. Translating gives CSVVRGQETQYF.

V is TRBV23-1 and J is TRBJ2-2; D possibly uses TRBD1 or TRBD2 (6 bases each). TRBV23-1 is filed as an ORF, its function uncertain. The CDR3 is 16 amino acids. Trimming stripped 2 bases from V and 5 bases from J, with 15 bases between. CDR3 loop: CASSQDPGGNTGELFF. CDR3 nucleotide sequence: TGCGCCAGCAGTCAAGACCCCGGGGGCAATACCGGGGAGCTGTTTTTT.

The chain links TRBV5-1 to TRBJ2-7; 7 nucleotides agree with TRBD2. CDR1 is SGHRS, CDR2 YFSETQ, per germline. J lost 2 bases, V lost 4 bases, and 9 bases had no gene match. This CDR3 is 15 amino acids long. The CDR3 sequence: CASSRSERGAYEQYF. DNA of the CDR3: TGCGCCAGCAGCAGATCCGAGCGGGGCGCCTACGAGCAGTACTTC.

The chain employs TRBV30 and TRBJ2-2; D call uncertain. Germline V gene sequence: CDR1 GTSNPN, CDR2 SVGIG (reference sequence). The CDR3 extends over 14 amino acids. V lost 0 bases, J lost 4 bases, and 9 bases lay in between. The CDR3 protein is CAWSVHWGTGELFF. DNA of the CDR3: TGTGCCTGGAGTGTACACTGGGGCACCGGGGAGCTGTTTTTT.

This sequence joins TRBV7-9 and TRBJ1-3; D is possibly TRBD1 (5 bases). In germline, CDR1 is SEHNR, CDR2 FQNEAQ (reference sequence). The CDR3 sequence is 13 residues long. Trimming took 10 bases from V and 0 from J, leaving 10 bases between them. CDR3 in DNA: TGTGCCACCAAGACAGCCTCTGGAAACACCATATATTTT. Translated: CATKTASGNTIYF. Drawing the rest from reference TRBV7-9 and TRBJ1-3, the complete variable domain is DTGVSQNPRHKITKRGQNVTFRCDPISEHNRLYWYRQTLGQGPEFLTYFQNEAQLEKSRLLSDRFSAERPKGSFSTLEIQRTEQGDSAMYLCATKTASGNTIYFGEGSWLTVV.

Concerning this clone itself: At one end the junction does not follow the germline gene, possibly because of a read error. CDR3 nucleotide sequence: TGTGCCTGGAGACTAGCGGGAGAAGAGCTCTTC. Translating gives CAWRLAGEELF. V gene TRBV30 combines with J gene TRBJ2-1; 11 positions match TRBD2. CDR1 and CDR2 (germline): GTSNPN, SVGIG (reference sequence). The CDR3 extends over 11 amino acids.

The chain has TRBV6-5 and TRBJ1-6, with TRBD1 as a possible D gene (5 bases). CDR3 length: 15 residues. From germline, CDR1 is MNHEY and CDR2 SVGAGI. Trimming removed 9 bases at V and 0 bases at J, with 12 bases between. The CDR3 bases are TGTGCCAGTAGACAGCCGAGCTCCTATAATTCACCCCTCCACTTT. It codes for CASRQPSSYNSPLHF.

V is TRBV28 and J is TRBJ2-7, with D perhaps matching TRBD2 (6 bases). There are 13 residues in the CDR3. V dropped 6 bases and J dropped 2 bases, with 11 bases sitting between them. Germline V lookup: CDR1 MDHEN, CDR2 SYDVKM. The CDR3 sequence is CASSKRAPYEQYF. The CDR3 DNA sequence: TGTGCCAGCAGCAAGCGGGCCCCCTACGAGCAGTACTTC. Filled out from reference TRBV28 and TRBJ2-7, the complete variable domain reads DVKVTQSSRYLVKRTGEKVFLECVQDMDHENMFWYRQDPGLGLRLIYFSYDVKMKEKGDIPEGYSVSREKKERFSLILESASTNQTSMYLCASSKRAPYEQYFGPGTRLTVT.

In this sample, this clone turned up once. The CDR3 reads CASSPRAGPNYGYTF. CDR3 DNA: TGTGCCAGTAGTCCCCGGGCGGGCCCAAACTATGGCTACACCTTC. The V gene is TRBV19, the J gene TRBJ1-2, with no clear D. With 5 bases removed from V and 2 bases from J, the gap between germline ends came to 15 bases. The V gene's germline CDR1 is LNHDA and CDR2 SQIVND (reference sequence). The CDR3 contains 15 residues.

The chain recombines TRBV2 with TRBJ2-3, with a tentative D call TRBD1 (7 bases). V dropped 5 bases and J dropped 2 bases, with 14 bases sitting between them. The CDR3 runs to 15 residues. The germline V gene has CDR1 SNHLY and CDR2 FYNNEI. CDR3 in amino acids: CASSQGGYDTDTQYF. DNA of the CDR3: TGTGCCAGCAGTCAGGGGGGATATGACACAGATACGCAGTATTTT. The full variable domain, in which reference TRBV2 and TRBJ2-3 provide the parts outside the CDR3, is EPEVTQTPSHQVTQMGQEVILRCVPISNHLYFYWYRQILGQKVEFLVSFYNNEISEKSEIFDDQFSVERPDGSNFTLKIRSTKLEDSAMYFCASSQGGYDTDTQYFGPGTRLTVL.

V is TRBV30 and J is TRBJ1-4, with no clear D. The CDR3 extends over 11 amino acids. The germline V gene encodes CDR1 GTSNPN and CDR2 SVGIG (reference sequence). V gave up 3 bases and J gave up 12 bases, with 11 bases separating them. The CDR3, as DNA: TGTGCCTGGAGGTTAGGTCAGGAACTGTTTTTT. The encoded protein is CAWRLGQELFF.

The CDR3 reads CASSASAGTGDTQYF. The CDR3 DNA reads as TGTGCCAGCAGCGCTTCAGCGGGTACGGGGGATACGCAGTATTTT. V usage is TRBV7-3 and J usage is TRBJ2-3, with a weak D call TRBD2 (6 bases). V was cut by 5 bases and J by 6 bases, with 18 bases left in between. CDR3 length: 15 amino acids. CDR1 SGHTA and CDR2 FQGTGA come from the germline V gene.

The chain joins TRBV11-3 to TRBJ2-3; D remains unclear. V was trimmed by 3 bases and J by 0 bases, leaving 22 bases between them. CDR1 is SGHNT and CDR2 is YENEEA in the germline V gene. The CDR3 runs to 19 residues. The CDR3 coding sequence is TGTGCCAGCAGCTTCTCCCTCCCAGGCTCCCCAGAGAGCACAGATACGCAGTATTTT. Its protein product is CASSFSLPGSPESTDTQYF.

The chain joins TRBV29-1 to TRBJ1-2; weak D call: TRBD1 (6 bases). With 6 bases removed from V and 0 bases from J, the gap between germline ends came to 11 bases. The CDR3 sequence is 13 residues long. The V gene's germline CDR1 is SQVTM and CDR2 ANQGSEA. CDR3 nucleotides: TGCAGCGTCCCACAGGGAACTAACTATGGCTACACCTTC. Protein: CSVPQGTNYGYTF.

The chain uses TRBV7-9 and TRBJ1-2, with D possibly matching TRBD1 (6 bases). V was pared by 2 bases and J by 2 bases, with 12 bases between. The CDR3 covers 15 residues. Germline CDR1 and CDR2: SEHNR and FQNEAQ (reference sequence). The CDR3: CASSLYRVENYGYTF. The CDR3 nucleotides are TGTGCCAGCAGCTTATACAGGGTGGAAAACTATGGCTACACCTTC.

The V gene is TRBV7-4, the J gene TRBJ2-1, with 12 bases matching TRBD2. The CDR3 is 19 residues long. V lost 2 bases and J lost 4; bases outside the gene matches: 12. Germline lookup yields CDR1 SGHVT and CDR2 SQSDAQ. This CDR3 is CASSLCLASGRAPYNEQFF. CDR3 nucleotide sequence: TGTGCCAGCAGCTTATGCCTCGCTAGCGGGAGGGCCCCTTACAATGAGCAGTTCTTC.

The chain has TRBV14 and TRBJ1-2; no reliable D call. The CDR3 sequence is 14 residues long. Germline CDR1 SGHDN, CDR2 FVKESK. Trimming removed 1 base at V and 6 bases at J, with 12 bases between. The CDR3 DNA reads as TGTGCCAGCAGCCAAGGATACTGGAGGAATGGCTACACCTTC. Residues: CASSQGYWRNGYTF. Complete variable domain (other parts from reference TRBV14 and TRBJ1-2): EAGVTQFPSHSVIEKGQTVTLRCDPISGHDNLYWYRRVMGKEIKFLLHFVKESKQDESGMPNNRFLAERTGGTYSTLKVQPAELEDSGVYFCASSQGYWRNGYTFGSGTRLTVV.

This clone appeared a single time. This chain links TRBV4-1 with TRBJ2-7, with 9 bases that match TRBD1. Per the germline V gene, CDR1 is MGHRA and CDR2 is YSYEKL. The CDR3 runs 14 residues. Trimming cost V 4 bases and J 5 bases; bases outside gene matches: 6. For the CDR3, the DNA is TGCGCCAGCAGCCTTACAGGGGGCAATGACGAGCAGTACTTC. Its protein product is CASSLTGGNDEQYF.